The 11 T cell receptor beta chains below all came from one sample that was sequenced in a study of T-cell reconstitution after alpha-beta-depleted transplantation in children. This sample's TCRbeta library carried unique molecular identifier barcodes. TCRdb re-derived calls from the PCR reads in MiXCR, one entry per CDR3 protein. The data show about 260,000 distinct CDR3 sequences, 11% seen once. Source: peripheral blood, taken 180 days after TCRalphabeta/CD19-depleted stem cell transplant. The receptors derive from a male patient between 2 and 10 years old who had a stem cell transplant for chronic granulomatous disease, so the T cells may come from the graft donor.

In this sample, this clonotype turned up many times. This rearrangement joins TRBV7-9 to TRBJ2-7; D not certain. The V gene lost 5 bases and the J gene lost 0 bases, with 14 bases spanning the gap. Looked up from germline, CDR1 is SEHNR and CDR2 is FQNEAQ (reference sequence). CDR3 length: 15 residues. The CDR3 DNA follows: TGTGCCAGCAGCCCACCCCTGGCGGTCTCCTACGAGCAGTACTTC. Encoded protein: CASSPPLAVSYEQYF.

At least ten counts were recorded for this clonotype. The genes are TRBV12-3 or TRBV12-4 and TRBJ2-1, with 9 bases fitting TRBD1. Unmatched junction bases numbered 8, after V lost 8 bases and J lost 3 bases. The CDR3 contains 15 residues. The CDR3 reads CASVTGTGFYNEQFF. The CDR3 coding sequence is TGTGCCAGCGTAACCGGGACAGGGTTCTACAATGAGCAGTTCTTC.

This clonotype was recorded many times. The chain combines TRBV20-1 with TRBJ2-1, with 9 bases fitting TRBD1. The J segment lost 2 bases and the V segment lost 6 bases, leaving 5 bases of the junction unmatched. CDR3 length: 14 amino acids. The germline gives CDR1 DFQATT, CDR2 SNEGSKA (reference sequence). In DNA, the CDR3 is TGCAGTGCCCACGGGGACAGGGCCTACAATGAGCAGTTCTTC. Its protein is CSAHGDRAYNEQFF.

This clonotype was seen at least ten times. The chain has TRBV9 and TRBJ2-2; tentatively, D is TRBD1 (6 bases). Trimming took 0 bases from V and 0 from J, leaving 15 bases between them. The CDR3 loop spans 18 amino acids. In germline, CDR1 is SGDLS, CDR2 YYNGEE. As DNA, the CDR3 is TGTGCCAGCAGCGTAGCTAATAGGCAGGGGACGAACACCGGGGAGCTGTTTTTT. Protein sequence: CASSVANRQGTNTGELFF.

This clonotype was counted a few times. This chain connects TRBV5-1 to TRBJ2-1, with TRBD2 matching 7 bases. The germline CDR1 and CDR2 sequences are SGHRS and YFSETQ. Trimming at V came to 0 bases and at J to 0 bases, leaving 6 bases not matched to a gene. There are 17 residues in the CDR3. CDR3 region: CASSLVAGRDSYNEQFF. DNA for the CDR3: TGCGCCAGCAGCTTGGTGGCGGGGAGGGACTCCTACAATGAGCAGTTCTTC.

At least ten counts were recorded for this clonotype. The chain employs TRBV2 and TRBJ1-5; 7 bases match TRBD1. J was trimmed by 9 bases and V by 2 bases; bases with no gene match: 7. Germline-derived CDR1 and CDR2 are SNHLY and FYNNEI. The CDR3 length is 14 residues. Written as DNA, the CDR3 is TGTGCCAGCAGTGAATTACGAGGGGGCAGGCCCCAGCATTTT. It codes for CASSELRGGRPQHF.

As to this clonotype: This may stem from a read error, because a much larger clone lies one nucleotide away. The chain uses TRBV15 and TRBJ2-7; TRBD2 matches at 9 bases. CDR1 and CDR2 from the germline V gene are LNHNV and YYDKDF (reference sequence). After removal of 4 bases from V and 3 bases from J, the junction contained 25 bases not matched to a gene. The CDR3 is made up of 21 amino acids. CDR3 residues: CATSTKALGRGGPPTLYEQYF. DNA of the CDR3: TGTGCCACCAGCACGAAGGCCCTCGGGCGGGGGGGACCCCCTACCCTCTACGAGCAGTACTTC.

This clonotype occurred many times. The rearrangement uses TRBV20-1 and TRBJ2-7; D might be TRBD2 (6 bases). The germline V gene has CDR1 DFQATT and CDR2 SNEGSKA (reference sequence). This CDR3 comprises 14 residues. The ends were cut back, 1 base at V and 0 bases at J, with 10 bases in the middle. CDR3 in DNA: TGCAGTGCTAGAGTAGCGGATCTCTCCTACGAGCAGTACTTC. It codes for CSARVADLSYEQYF.

This clonotype appeared many times. The CDR3 sequence is CSVVGRTSSYNEQFF. In nucleotides, the CDR3 is TGCAGCGTTGTAGGTCGCACGAGCTCCTACAATGAGCAGTTCTTC. V usage is TRBV29-1 and J usage is TRBJ2-1; no definite D call. Trimming took 4 bases from V and 0 from J, leaving 13 bases between them. CDR1 and CDR2 (germline): SQVTM, ANQGSEA. This CDR3 has 15 amino acids.

At least ten counts were recorded for this clonotype. This chain joins TRBV4-1 and TRBJ2-3; TRBD1 agrees at 12 bases. V lost 2 bases and J lost 1; bases outside the gene matches: 7. The CDR3 length is 18 residues. The germline gives CDR1 MGHRA, CDR2 YSYEKL. CDR3 sequence reads: CASSQPGQGASRTDTQYF. CDR3 coding DNA: TGCGCCAGCAGCCAACCGGGACAGGGGGCAAGTCGCACAGATACGCAGTATTTT.

This clonotype was seen many times. The chain carries TRBV29-1 and TRBJ2-1; no definite D call. Per the germline V gene, CDR1 is SQVTM and CDR2 is ANQGSEA. This CDR3 is 10 amino acids long. The V and J ends lost 1 base and 9 bases respectively, with 4 bases between them. The CDR3 is CSVEVSEQFF. In nucleotides, the CDR3 is TGCAGCGTTGAAGTGTCTGAGCAGTTCTTC.